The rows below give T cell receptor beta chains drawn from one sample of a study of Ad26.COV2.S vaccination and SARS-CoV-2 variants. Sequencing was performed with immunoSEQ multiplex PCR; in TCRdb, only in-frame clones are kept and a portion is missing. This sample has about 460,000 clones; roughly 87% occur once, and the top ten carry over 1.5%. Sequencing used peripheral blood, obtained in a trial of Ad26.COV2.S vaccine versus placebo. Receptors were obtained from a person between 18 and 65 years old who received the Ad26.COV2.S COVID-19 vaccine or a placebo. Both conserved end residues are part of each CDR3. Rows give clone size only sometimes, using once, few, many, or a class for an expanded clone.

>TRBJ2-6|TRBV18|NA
CASSPASVTSGANVLTF
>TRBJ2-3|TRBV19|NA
CASSSPSSGARTDTQYF
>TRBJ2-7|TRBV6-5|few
CASRTGLAGNYEQYF
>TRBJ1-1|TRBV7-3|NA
CASSLIQGTEAFF
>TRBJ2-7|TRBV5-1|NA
CASSYRQGVYEQYF
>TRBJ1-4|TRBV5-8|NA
CASSWSIKGATNEKLFF
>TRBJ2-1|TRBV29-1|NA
CSGGGTSFYYEQFF
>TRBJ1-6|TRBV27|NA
CASNLGQGLNSPLHF
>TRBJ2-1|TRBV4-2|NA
CASSQDLSSPTYNEQFF
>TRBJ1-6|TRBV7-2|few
CASSLGLTGDPKKGLHF
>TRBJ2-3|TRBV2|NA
CASSGGSGTQYF
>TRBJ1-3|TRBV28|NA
CASRSSGNTIYF
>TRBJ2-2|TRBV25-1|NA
CASSWLGTGGSGELFF
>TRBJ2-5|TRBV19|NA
CASSTGHGETQYF
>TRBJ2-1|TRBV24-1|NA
CATSRTGRDEQFF
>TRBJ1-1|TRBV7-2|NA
CASSTGPANTEAFF
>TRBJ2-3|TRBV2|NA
CASSDSSDTQYF
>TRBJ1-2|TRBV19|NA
CASSVPLDRGFSNYGYTF
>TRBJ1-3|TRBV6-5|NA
CASSYSSQGARNTIYF
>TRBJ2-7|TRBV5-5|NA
CASSNDLAGREQYF
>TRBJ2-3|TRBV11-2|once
CASSFPLRISDTQYF
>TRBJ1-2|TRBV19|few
CASTERQGSGYTF
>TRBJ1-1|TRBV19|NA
CASSIGSKNTEAFF
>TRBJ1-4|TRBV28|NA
CASRPGGGVEKLFF
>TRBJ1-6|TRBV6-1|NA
CASSEIKGSALHF
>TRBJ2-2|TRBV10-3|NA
CAIGAGEIGELFF
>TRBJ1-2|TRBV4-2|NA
CASSQAVSNYGYTF
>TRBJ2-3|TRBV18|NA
CASVRTGGAADTQYF
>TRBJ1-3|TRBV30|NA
CAWITVPSGNTIYF
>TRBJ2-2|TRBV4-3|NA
CASSHGTSDDTGELFF
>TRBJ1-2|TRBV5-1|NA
CASSLVGTGNYGYTF
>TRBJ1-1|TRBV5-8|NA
CASSLYWGLNTEAFF
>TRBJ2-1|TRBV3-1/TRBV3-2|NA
CASSQDKGKYYNEQFF
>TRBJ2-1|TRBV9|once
CASSSRQGVLHEQFF
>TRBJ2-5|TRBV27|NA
CASSTEEGIRETQYF
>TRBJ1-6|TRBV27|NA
CASGGSSYNSPLHF
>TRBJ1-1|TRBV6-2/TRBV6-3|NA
CASSYRTDTEAFF
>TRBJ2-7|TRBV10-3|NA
CAISFGQGGSYEQYF
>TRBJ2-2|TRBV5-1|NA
CASSLVLSAGELFF
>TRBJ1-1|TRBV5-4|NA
CASSLITGNTEAFF
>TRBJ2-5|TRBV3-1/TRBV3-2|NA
CASSQDRGVAGAQETQYF
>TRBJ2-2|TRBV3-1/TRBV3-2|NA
CASSQDGGTGELFF
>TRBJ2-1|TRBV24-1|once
CATSDSGLERLVNEQFF
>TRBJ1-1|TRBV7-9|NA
CASSLTENTEAFF
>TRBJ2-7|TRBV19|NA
CASSIGLNSYEQYF
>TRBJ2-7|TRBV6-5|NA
CASMTGRHYEQYF
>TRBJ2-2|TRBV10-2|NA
CASEAGGPAGELFF
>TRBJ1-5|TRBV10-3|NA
CAISESGQPQHF
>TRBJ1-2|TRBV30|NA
CAWKEIANYGYTF